Each of the 3 T cell receptor beta chains below was sequenced from the same sample in a study of radiation and T cells in renal cell carcinoma. Assay: immunoSEQ multiplex PCR; the TCRdb copy retains only in-frame clones and omits some. This table has approximately 120,000 clones, over 75% appearing once. Documented time point: blood 2 weeks post-SBRT. The treatment: 15 Gy SBRT to primary tumor, nephrectomy 4 weeks later. Source: blood, taken from a patient whose treatment included radiotherapy and nephrectomy. Receptors originate from a man in his fifties with renal cell carcinoma.

This clone appeared a few times. V is TRBV5-1 and J is TRBJ2-5, with D possibly matching TRBD2 (5 bases). CDR1 and CDR2 from the germline V gene are SGHRS and YFSETQ. Trimming removed 2 bases at V and 7 bases at J, with 12 bases between. This CDR3 region has 13 residues. CDR3 in DNA: TGCGCCAGCAGCTTCACCCGTGCGGGGACCCAGTACTTC. This gives the protein CASSFTRAGTQYF.

Only one count was recorded for this clone. V is TRBV5-1 and J is TRBJ1-2; D might be TRBD1 (5 bases). The CDR3 is made up of 15 amino acids. V lost 4 bases, J lost 8 bases, and 21 bases lay in between. Germline-derived CDR1 and CDR2 are SGHRS and YFSETQ. In nucleotides, the CDR3 is TGCGCCAGCAGCCCGCCGGGACCCTCCTTGGAGGGCTACACCTTC. It yields the protein CASSPPGPSLEGYTF.

This clone was observed a few times. This chain uses TRBV30 with TRBJ1-1, with a weak D call TRBD1 (5 bases). Per germline, CDR1 GTSNPN and CDR2 SVGIG (reference sequence). V was pared by 0 bases and J by 0 bases, with 14 bases between. This CDR3 is 16 amino acids long. In DNA form, the CDR3 reads TGTGCCTGGAGTGTTTCAGGGAAGGTCATGAACACTGAAGCTTTCTTT. Translation: CAWSVSGKVMNTEAFF.